One and the same sample provided the 17 T cell receptor beta chains below, sequenced in a study of vaccination and CD4 T cells after COVID-19. Their specific antigens are unknown. Noted treatment: roughly ten-day PBMC culture with coronavirus spike peptide pools or control peptides (ViraFEST assay). During the years 2011-2018, before the COVID-19 pandemic, the unexposed donor's CD4+ T cells were collected. Sequencing of cultured CD4+ T cell DNA used the Oncomine TCR Beta short-read assay. One entry per CDR3 protein results from TCRdb running MiXCR on the PCR reads. The sample has roughly 7,000 distinct CDR3 sequences; around 50% are singletons. Sequencing used CD4+ T cells from blood, cultured in vitro. Receptor source: a human donor in good health.

The gene calls are TRBV23-1 and TRBJ2-5; D is unresolved. TRBV23-1 is assigned to the ORF class and has an uncertain function. The V end lost 7 bases, the J end lost 1 base, and 16 bases lay between the germline ends. The CDR3 has 15 residues. The CDR3 spells CASTPRWGPQETQYF. CDR3 DNA: TGCGCCAGCACACCTCGATGGGGTCCCCAAGAGACCCAGTACTTC.

The rearrangement uses TRBV6-5 and TRBJ1-5; maybe TRBD1 (5 bases). With 0 bases removed from V and 4 bases from J, the gap between germline ends came to 13 bases. From germline, CDR1 is MNHEY and CDR2 SVGAGI. The CDR3 loop spans 16 amino acids. The CDR3 protein is CASSYSIGKGNQPQHF. The DNA for the CDR3 is TGTGCCAGCAGTTACTCGATAGGGAAGGGGAATCAGCCCCAGCATTTT.

The V call is TRBV12-3 or TRBV12-4, the J call TRBJ1-6; 7 bases are shared with TRBD1. CDR3 length equals 16 residues. The trim removed 6 bases at V and 5 bases at J, leaving 10 bases unmatched. CDR3 amino acids: CASRRTGVLDNSPLHF. CDR3 DNA: TGTGCCAGCAGAAGAACAGGGGTTCTGGATAATTCACCCCTCCACTTT.

This clonotype was seen more than once but under ten times. The chain is built from TRBV19 and TRBJ2-6, with D hard to call. V was trimmed by 8 bases and J by 0 bases, leaving 17 bases between them. The germline CDR1 and CDR2 sequences are LNHDA and SQIVND (reference sequence). The CDR3 runs to 17 residues. In DNA, the CDR3 is TGTGCCAGTCATGGGTTAGTGGGGAACTCTGGGGCCAACGTCCTGACTTTC. Translation gives CASHGLVGNSGANVLTF.

The chain couples TRBV6-1 to TRBJ1-3; 7 bases align to TRBD1. V lost 10 bases to trimming and J lost 2 bases; unmatched junction nucleotides: 5. The germline V gene has CDR1 MNHNS and CDR2 SASEGT. This CDR3 region has 13 residues. The CDR3 protein is CATQGRPGNTIYF. CDR3 bases: TGTGCCACACAGGGGCGCCCTGGAAACACCATATATTTT.

The gene calls are TRBV6-1 and TRBJ1-2, with unresolved D. Trimming shortened V by 6 bases and J by 6 bases, and 14 bases separated the two germline ends. This CDR3 is 13 amino acids long. Per germline, CDR1 MNHNS and CDR2 SASEGT. The CDR3 region has the DNA TGTGCCAGCAGCGCGGCTATTGGTGATGGCTACACCTTC. It translates to CASSAAIGDGYTF.

This clonotype was found a few times. The chain recombines TRBV15 with TRBJ1-2; TRBD1 is a possible D gene (6 bases). Germline V CDR1 and CDR2: LNHNV, YYDKDF (reference sequence). V was clipped by 6 bases and J by 10 bases, with 18 bases between them. The CDR3 contains 13 residues. In nucleotides, the CDR3 is TGTGCCACCAGTAGATCGGGGGCAGACCCCTACACCTTC. Its protein is CATSRSGADPYTF.

This clonotype showed up just a few times. V and J are TRBV7-8 and TRBJ2-5; D uncertain. Germline V gene data show CDR1 as SGHVS and CDR2 as FQNEAQ. V lost 5 bases and J lost 5, with 6 bases in between. The CDR3 loop spans 11 amino acids. CDR3 loop: CASSLKETQYF. The CDR3 bases are TGTGCCAGCAGCCTGAAGGAGACCCAGTACTTC.

The V gene is TRBV7-8, the J gene TRBJ2-2; D may be TRBD1 (5 bases). Trimming left V 1 base short and J 8 bases short, with 11 bases between. There are 14 residues in the CDR3. Germline V CDR1 and CDR2: SGHVS, FQNEAQ. The DNA for the CDR3 is TGTGCCAGCAGCTTAGATCCCAGGGTGGGGGAGCTGTTTTTT. As protein: CASSLDPRVGELFF.

This chain links TRBV6-1 with TRBJ1-2; D gene uncertain. The germline CDR1 and CDR2 sequences are MNHNS and SASEGT. V lost 4 bases and J lost 4, with 10 bases in between. There are 13 residues in the CDR3. The CDR3 loop reads CASSAGVGYGYTF. CDR3 in DNA: TGTGCCAGCAGTGCCGGAGTTGGCTATGGCTACACCTTC.

This clonotype appeared a few times. The rearrangement links TRBV6-1 to TRBJ1-3; 9 bases fit TRBD1. The CDR3 length is 20 residues. The V segment lost 0 bases and the J segment 0 bases; nucleotides outside the gene matches: 12. The V gene's germline CDR1 is MNHNS and CDR2 SASEGT. CDR3 sequence: CASSEALGQGMRLSGNTIYF. Written as DNA, the CDR3 is TGTGCCAGCAGTGAAGCGTTGGGACAGGGAATGAGGCTCTCTGGAAACACCATATATTTT.

V usage is TRBV20-1 and J usage is TRBJ1-2, with D tentatively TRBD1 (6 bases). This CDR3 region has 13 residues. Germline CDR1 DFQATT, CDR2 SNEGSKA (reference sequence). V was shortened by 0 bases and J by 6 bases, with 11 bases between the two germline ends. CDR3 amino acids: CSARDRGGHGYTF. The CDR3 DNA follows: TGCAGTGCTAGAGACAGGGGAGGGCATGGCTACACCTTC.

This clonotype was observed a single time. The chain employs TRBV19 and TRBJ1-6, with D possibly TRBD1 on 5 matching bases. Germline assignment: CDR1 LNHDA and CDR2 SQIVND (reference sequence). V dropped 8 bases and J dropped 7 bases, with 18 bases sitting between them. The CDR3 runs 15 residues. In DNA form, the CDR3 reads TGTGCCAGTTATTCCGGCGGGGCAGGGAATTCACCCCTCCACTTT. Translation gives CASYSGGAGNSPLHF. Combining the CDR3 with reference TRBV19 and TRBJ1-6 gives the whole variable domain DGGITQSPKYLFRKEGQNVTLSCEQNLNHDAMYWYRQDPGQGLRLIYYSQIVNDFQKGDIAEGYSVSREKKESFPLTVTSAQKNPTAFYLCASYSGGAGNSPLHFGNGTRLTVT.

The rearrangement links TRBV6-1 to TRBJ1-2, with D unresolved. CDR3 length: 14 amino acids. Per the germline V gene, CDR1 is MNHNS and CDR2 is SASEGT. Trimming removed 7 bases from V and 4 bases from J, with 16 bases in between. The CDR3, as DNA: TGTGCCAGCATATCGGGTAGCGAGCTCTATGGCTACACCTTC. It is translated as CASISGSELYGYTF.

Sample share makes this clonotype medium-sized. The chain has TRBV5-1 and TRBJ2-3; D not certain. The germline V gene encodes CDR1 SGHRS and CDR2 YFSETQ. V was pared by 4 bases and J by 2 bases, with 5 bases between. The CDR3 is 12 residues long. CDR3 DNA: TGCGCCAGCAGCCATAACACAGATACGCAGTATTTT. Amino acids: CASSHNTDTQYF.

The CDR3: CASIPRGLDTQYF. As DNA, the CDR3 is TGTGCCAGTATTCCCCGGGGCTTGGATACGCAGTATTTT. The V and J genes are TRBV28 and TRBJ2-3, with D perhaps TRBD1 or TRBD2 (5 bases each). Germline CDR1 MDHEN, CDR2 SYDVKM. V lost 9 bases and J lost 6, with 16 bases in between. This CDR3 has 13 residues.

This clonotype is medium-sized (0.01 to 0.1%) by share. The chain links TRBV12-3 or TRBV12-4 to TRBJ1-1; tentative D call: TRBD1 (6 bases). The CDR3 sequence is 12 residues long. The V end was cut by 10 bases, the J end by 4 bases, with 13 bases between. The CDR3 reads CATKRGFTEAFF. The DNA of the CDR3 is TGTGCCACCAAAAGGGGGTTCACTGAAGCTTTCTTT.